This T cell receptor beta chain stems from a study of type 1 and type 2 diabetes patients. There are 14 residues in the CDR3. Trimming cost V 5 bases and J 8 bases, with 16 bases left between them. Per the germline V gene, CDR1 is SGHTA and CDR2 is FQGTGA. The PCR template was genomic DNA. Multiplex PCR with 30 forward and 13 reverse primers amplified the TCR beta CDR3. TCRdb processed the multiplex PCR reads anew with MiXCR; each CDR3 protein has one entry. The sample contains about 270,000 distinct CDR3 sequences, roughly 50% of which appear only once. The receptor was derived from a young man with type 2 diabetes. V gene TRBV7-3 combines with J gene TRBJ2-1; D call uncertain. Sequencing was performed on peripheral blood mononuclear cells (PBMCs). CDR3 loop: CASSPSRFFDEQFF. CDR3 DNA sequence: TGTGCCAGCAGCCCCAGCCGCTTTTTCGATGAGCAGTTCTTC.